This T cell receptor beta chain was obtained from a study of neurological immune-mediated disorders. Study results and limitations: Sharing of CDR3 amino acid sequences among expanded clones across subjects was absent, suggesting private repertoires in all groups. Multiple sclerosis, the disease with the least TCR clonal expansion, fell below healthy controls, whereas HTLV-1-associated myelopathy showed the most.

Synthesis of cDNA used 5'RACE (with 10-nucleotide random UMIs). Every sequencing run gave over 160 million TCR-beta sequences, taken from 15-18 subjects. MiXCR, applied by TCRdb to the 5' RACE reads, yields one record per CDR3 protein. The data contain 50,000 to 75,000 distinct CDR3 sequences, roughly an eighth of them singletons. Trimming cost V 1 base and J 4 bases, with 15 bases left between them. The CDR3 length is 16 residues. Germline V gene lookup returns CDR1 SGHAT and CDR2 FQNNGV. At least ten counts were recorded for this clonotype. Its antigen is as yet unknown. What was sequenced was PBMCs. The V and J genes are TRBV11-2 and TRBJ2-3; D possibly corresponds to TRBD2 (6 bases). The sequence was collected from a woman between 55 and 75 years old with HTLV-1-associated myelopathy (HAM/TSP). The CDR3 DNA sequence: TGTGCCAGCAGCTTAGGGGGTGGGGGGAGCCCAGATACGCAGTATTTT. It specifies CASSLGGGGSPDTQYF.